This TCR beta chain was recovered during a study of siplizumab effects on memory and regulatory T cells. The data were produced by immunoSEQ multiplex PCR, yet TCRdb's version contains in-frame clones alone and is incomplete. Of 100,000 or so clones listed, more than 85% were seen once; the top ten hold less than 0.35%. A remark on this clone: What it binds is unknown.

The study, taken as a whole, reports: Controls showed an average of approximately 28% Treg-derived mappable alloreactive CD4+ clones, while siplizumab showed about 75%. Memory cells that were CD4+ and unstimulated gave rise to alloreactive sequences, which siplizumab significantly reduced. Proliferating Tregs from siplizumab cultures lacked functional confirmation of suppression. A naive or memory phenotype could not be assigned to roughly 75-95% of the proliferating CD4+ or CD8+ clones.

Germline V gene data show CDR1 as ENHRY and CDR2 as SYGVKD. CDR3 length: 14 residues. V lost 7 bases, J lost 2 bases, and 5 bases stayed unmatched. The source is a human donor in good health. The genes are TRBV10-3 and TRBJ1-2; 9 bases are shared with TRBD1. Input material: CD4+ T cells sorted from blood. In DNA, the CDR3 is TGTGCCATCAAGAGACAGGGGGAAAACTATGGCTACACCTTC. Translated, it gives CAIKRQGENYGYTF.